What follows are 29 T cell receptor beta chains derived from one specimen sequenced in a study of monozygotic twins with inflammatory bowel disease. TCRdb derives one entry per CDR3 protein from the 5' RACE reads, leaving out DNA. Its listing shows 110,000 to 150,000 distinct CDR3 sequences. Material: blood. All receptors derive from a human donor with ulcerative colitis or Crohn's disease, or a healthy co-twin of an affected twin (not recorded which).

The chain's CDR3 is CASSLTGTGGNEQFF. This chain joins TRBV7-2 and TRBJ2-1; TCRdb indicates TRBD1, and absent DNA this call remains unverified. The CDR3 is 15 amino acids. Germline loops: CDR1 SGHTA, CDR2 FQGNSA.

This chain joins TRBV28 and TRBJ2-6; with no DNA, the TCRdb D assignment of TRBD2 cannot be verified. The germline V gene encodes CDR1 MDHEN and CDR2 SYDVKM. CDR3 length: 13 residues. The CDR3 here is CASRRVRANVLTF.

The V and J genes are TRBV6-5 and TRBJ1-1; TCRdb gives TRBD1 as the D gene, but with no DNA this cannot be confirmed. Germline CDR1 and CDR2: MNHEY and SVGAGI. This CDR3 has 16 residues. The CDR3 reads CASSYVKGAGLPEAFF.

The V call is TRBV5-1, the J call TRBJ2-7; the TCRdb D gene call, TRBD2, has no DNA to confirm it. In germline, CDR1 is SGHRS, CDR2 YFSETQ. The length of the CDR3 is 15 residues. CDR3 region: CASSPSGLGAYEQYF. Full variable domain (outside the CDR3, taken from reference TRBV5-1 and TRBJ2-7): KAGVTQTPRYLIKTRGQQVTLSCSPISGHRSVSWYQQTPGQGLQFLFEYFSETQRNKGNFPGRFSGRQFSNSRSEMNVSTLELGDSALYLCASSPSGLGAYEQYFGPGTRLTVT.

The CDR3 is CASSLDRAGYQETQYF. The chain links TRBV7-2 to TRBJ2-5; the D call from TCRdb, TRBD2, cannot be confirmed without DNA. The CDR3 extends over 16 amino acids. Germline V gives CDR1 SGHTA, CDR2 FQGNSA. The full variable domain, in which reference TRBV7-2 and TRBJ2-5 provide the parts outside the CDR3, is GAGVSQSPSNKVTEKGKDVELRCDPISGHTALYWYRQSLGQGLEFLIYFQGNSAPDKSGLPSDRFSAERTGGSVSTLTIQRTQQEDSAVYLCASSLDRAGYQETQYFGPGTRLLVL.

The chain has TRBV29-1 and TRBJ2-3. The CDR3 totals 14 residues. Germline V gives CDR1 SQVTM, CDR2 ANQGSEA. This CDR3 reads CSVALLVPPDTQYF.

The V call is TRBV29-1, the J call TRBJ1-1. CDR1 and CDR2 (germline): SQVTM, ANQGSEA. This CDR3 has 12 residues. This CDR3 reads CSGGGPPEGAFF.

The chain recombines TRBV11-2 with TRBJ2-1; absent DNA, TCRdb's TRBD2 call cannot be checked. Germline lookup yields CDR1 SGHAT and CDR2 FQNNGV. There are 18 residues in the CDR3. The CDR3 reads CASSLVGLSGTTANEQFF.

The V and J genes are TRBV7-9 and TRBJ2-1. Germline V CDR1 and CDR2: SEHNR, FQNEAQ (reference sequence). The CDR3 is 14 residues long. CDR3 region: CASSLDLASDEQFF.

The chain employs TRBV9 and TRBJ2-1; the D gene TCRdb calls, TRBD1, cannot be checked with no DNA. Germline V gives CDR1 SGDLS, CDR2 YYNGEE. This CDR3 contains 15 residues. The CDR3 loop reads CASSVVGQGWNEQFF.

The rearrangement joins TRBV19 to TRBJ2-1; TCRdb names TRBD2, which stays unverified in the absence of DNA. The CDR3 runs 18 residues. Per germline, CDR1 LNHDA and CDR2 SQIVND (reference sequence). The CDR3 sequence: CASSIASGSSSSYNEQFF.

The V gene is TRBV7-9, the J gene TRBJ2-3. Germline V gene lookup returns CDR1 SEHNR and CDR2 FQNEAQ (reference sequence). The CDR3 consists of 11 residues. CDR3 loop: CATEDTDTQYF.

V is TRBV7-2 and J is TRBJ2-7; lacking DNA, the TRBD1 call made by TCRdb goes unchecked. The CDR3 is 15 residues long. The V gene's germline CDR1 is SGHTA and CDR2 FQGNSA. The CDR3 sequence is CASSLVGTGSSEQYF.

CDR3 protein: CASSPQFDYTF. The V gene is TRBV28, the J gene TRBJ1-2; TCRdb proposes TRBD1, but this gene call is untestable without DNA. This CDR3 comprises 11 residues. Germline assignment: CDR1 MDHEN and CDR2 SYDVKM.

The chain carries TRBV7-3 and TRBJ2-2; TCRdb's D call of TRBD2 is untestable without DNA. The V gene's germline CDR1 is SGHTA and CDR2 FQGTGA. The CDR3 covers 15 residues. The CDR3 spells CASSRGGGVDGELFF.

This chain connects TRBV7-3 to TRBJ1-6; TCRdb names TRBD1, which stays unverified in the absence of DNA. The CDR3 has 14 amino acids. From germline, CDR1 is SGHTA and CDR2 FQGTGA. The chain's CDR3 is CASSLTQGNSPLHF.

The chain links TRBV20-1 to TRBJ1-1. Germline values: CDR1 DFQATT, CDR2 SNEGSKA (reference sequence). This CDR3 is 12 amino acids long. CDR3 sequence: CSAGQLNTEAFF.

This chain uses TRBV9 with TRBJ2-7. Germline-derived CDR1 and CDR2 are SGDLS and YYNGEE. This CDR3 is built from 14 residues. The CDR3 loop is CASSITSNPYEQYF.

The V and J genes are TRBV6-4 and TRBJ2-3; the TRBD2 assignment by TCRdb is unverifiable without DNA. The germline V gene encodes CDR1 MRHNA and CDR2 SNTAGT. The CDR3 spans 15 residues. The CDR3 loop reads CASSSLAGGTDTQYF.

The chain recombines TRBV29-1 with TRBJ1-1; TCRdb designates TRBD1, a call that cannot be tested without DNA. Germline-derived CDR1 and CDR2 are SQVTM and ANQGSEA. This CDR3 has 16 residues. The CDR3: CSGRRDRVGGDTEAFF.

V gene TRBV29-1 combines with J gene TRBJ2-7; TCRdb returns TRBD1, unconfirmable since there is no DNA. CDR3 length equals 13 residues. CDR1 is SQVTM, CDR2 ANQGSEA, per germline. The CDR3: CSATGPSGHEQYF.

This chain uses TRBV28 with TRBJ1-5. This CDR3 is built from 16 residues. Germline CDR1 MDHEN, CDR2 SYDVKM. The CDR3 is CASSLAARAFNQPQHF.

The CDR3 region is CASSSIGPSSPLHF. This chain links TRBV12-3 or TRBV12-4 with TRBJ1-6. The CDR3 runs 14 residues.

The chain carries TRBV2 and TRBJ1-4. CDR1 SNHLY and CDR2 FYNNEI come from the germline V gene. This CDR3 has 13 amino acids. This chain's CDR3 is CAGNGATNEKLFF.

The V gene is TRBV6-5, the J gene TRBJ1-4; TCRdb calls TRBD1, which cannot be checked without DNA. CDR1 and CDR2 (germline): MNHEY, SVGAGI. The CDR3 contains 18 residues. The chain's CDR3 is CASRSKPGTGHRGEKLFF.

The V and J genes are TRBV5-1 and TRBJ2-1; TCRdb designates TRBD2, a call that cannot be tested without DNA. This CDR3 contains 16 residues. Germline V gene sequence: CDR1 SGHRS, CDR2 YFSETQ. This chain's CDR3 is CASSLEVAGYYNEQFF.

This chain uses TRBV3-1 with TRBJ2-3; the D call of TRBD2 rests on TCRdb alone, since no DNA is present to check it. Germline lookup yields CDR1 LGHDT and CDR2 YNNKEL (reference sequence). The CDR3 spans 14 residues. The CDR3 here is CASSQASGADTQYF.

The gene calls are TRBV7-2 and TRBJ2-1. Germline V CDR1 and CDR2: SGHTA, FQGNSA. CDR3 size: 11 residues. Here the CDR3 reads CASSNIFGLFF. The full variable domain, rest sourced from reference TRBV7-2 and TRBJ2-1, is GAGVSQSPSNKVTEKGKDVELRCDPISGHTALYWYRQSLGQGLEFLIYFQGNSAPDKSGLPSDRFSAERTGGSVSTLTIQRTQQEDSAVYLCASSNIFGLFFGPGTRLTVL.

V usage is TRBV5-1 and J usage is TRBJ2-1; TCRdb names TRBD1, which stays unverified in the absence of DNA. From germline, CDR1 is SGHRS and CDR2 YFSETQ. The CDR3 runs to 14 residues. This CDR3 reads CASSPSGPYNEQFF. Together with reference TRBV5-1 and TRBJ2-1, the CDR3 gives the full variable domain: KAGVTQTPRYLIKTRGQQVTLSCSPISGHRSVSWYQQTPGQGLQFLFEYFSETQRNKGNFPGRFSGRQFSNSRSEMNVSTLELGDSALYLCASSPSGPYNEQFFGPGTRLTVL.